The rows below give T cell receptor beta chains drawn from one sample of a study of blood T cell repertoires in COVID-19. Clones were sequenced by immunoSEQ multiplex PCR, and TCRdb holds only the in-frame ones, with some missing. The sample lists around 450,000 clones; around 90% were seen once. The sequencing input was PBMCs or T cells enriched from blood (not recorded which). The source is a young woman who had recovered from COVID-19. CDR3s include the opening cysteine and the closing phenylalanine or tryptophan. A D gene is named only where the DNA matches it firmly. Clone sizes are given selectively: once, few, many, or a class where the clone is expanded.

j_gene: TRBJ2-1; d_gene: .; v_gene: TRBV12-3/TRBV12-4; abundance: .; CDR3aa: CASSLGQYNEQFF; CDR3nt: TGTGCCAGCAGTTTAGGACAATACAATGAGCAGTTCTTC
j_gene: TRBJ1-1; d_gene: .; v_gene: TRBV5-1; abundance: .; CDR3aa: CASSPQGDTEAFF; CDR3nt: TGCGCCAGCAGCCCACAGGGAGATACTGAAGCTTTCTTT
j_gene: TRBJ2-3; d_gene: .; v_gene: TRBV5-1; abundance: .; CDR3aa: CASSSVGVGTDTQYF; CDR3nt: TGCGCCAGCAGCTCAGTCGGGGTAGGCACAGATACGCAGTATTTT
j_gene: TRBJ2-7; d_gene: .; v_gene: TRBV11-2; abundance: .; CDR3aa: CASTLPGIGEQYF; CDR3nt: TGTGCCAGCACCCTACCAGGGATCGGCGAGCAGTACTTC
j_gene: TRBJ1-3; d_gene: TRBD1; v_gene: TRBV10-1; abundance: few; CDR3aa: CASSGTGDGNTIYF; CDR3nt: TGCGCCAGCAGCGGGACAGGGGACGGAAACACCATATATTTT
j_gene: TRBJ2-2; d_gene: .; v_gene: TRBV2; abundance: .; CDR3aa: CASSQGRNTGELFF; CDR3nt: TGTGCCAGCAGTCAGGGGAGGAACACCGGGGAGCTGTTTTTT
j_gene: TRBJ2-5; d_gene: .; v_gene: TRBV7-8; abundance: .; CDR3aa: CASKYGDLQETQYF; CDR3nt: TGTGCCAGCAAGTACGGGGACTTACAAGAGACCCAGTACTTC
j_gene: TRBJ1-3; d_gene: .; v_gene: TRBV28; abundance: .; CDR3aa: CASSPNRVHTIYF; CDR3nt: TGTGCCAGCAGTCCGAACAGGGTTCACACCATATATTTT
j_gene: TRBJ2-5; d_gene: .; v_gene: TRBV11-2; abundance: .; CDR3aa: CASSLERDSPPETQYF; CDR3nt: TGTGCCAGCAGCTTGGAACGGGACTCACCTCCAGAGACCCAGTACTTC
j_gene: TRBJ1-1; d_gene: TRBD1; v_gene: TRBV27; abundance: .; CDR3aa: CASSLYRTGEAFF; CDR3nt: TGTGCCAGCAGTTTATACCGGACAGGCGAAGCTTTCTTT
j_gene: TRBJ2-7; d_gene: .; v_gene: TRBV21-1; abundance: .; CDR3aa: CASSKGRRQGHIYEQYF; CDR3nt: TGTGCCAGCAGCAAAGGGAGAAGGCAGGGTCATATTTACGAGCAGTACTTC
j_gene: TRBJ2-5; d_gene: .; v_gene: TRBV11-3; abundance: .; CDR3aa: CASSRDSQETQYF; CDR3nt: TGTGCCAGCAGCCGGGACTCCCAAGAGACCCAGTACTTC
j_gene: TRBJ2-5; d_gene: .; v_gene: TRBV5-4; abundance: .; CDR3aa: CASSLVGISETQYF; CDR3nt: TGTGCCAGCAGCTTGGTCGGGATCTCAGAGACCCAGTACTTC
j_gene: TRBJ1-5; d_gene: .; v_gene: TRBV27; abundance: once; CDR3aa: CASSSTGSFSNQPQHF; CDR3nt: TGTGCCAGCAGTTCAACCGGGTCCTTTAGCAATCAGCCCCAGCATTTT
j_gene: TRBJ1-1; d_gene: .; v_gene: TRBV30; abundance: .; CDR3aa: CAWSSGVPLEAFF; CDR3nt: TGTGCCTGGAGCTCAGGGGTCCCGCTTGAAGCTTTCTTT
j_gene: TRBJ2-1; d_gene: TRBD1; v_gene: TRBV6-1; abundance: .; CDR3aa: CASSEFIPGTGISNEQFF; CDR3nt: TGTGCCAGCAGTGAATTTATCCCGGGGACAGGGATCTCCAATGAGCAGTTCTTC
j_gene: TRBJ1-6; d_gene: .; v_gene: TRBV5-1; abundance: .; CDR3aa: CASSFRVGSSPLHF; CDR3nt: TGCGCCAGCAGCTTCCGGGTGGGGAGTTCACCCCTCCACTTT
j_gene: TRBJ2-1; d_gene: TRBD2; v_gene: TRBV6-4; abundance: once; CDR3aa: CASSVVGGARDEQFF; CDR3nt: TGTGCCAGCAGTGTAGTCGGGGGGGCTCGGGATGAGCAGTTCTTC
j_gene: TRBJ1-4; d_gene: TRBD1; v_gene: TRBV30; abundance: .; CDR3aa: CAWSSQGSNEKLFF; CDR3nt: TGTGCCTGGAGTTCACAGGGGAGTAATGAAAAACTGTTTTTT
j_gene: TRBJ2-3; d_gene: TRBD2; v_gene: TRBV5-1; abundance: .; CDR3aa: CASSRAGDPTDTQYF; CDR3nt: TGCGCCAGCAGCAGGGCGGGGGACCCCACAGATACGCAGTATTTT
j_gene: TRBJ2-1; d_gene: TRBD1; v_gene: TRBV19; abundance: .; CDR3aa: CASSQLPGQGNEQFF; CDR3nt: TGTGCCAGTAGCCAACTCCCGGGACAGGGGAATGAGCAGTTCTTC
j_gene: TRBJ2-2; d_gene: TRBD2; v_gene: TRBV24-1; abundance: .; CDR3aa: CATSAFSGGPSGTGELFF; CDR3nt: TGTGCCACCAGTGCGTTTAGCGGGGGGCCCTCGGGCACCGGGGAGCTGTTTTTT
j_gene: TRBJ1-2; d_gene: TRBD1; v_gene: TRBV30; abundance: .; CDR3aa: CAWSRAGGGYGYTF; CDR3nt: TGTGCCTGGAGTAGGGCAGGGGGAGGCTATGGCTACACCTTC
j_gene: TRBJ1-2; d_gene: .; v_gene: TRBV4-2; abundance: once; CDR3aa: CASSQELTAFSYGYTF; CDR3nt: TGTGCCAGCAGCCAAGAATTGACAGCCTTCTCATATGGCTACACCTTC
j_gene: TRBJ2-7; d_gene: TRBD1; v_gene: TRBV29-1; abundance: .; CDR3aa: CSVMGQGNSYEQYF; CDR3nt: TGCAGCGTGATGGGACAGGGAAATTCCTACGAGCAGTACTTC